The entry below describes one TCR beta chain. This clonotype was counted many times. It lacks a known antigen. Base-call qualities are not available, and no considerably larger clone is one nucleotide away. The data were obtained in a study of T cells in Graves' hyperthyroidism and ophthalmopathy (dated by TCRdb to the late 2010s). In terms of the full investigation: Peripheral blood samples were taken at the time of initial diagnosis, prior to any treatment. To identify TCR V-J signatures that set the groups apart, the researchers used a discovery cohort of 90 to 100 patients, made up of some 41 with Graves' ophthalmopathy and around 58 with stable Graves' hyperthyroidism. Prospective prediction of ophthalmopathy was tested in an independent validation cohort consisting of 18 hyperthyroidism patients and about 17 patients who later progressed to ophthalmopathy. The roughly 100 discovery patients were divided at random into training and test sets in a 7:3 ratio. In more than 5 Graves' hyperthyroidism patients, the study also compared T-cell repertoires from thyroid tissue with T-cell repertoires from blood. Once sampling was done, hyperthyroidism patients were given methimazole at a starting dose of 30 mg daily, whereas ophthalmopathy patients were given high-dose intravenous methylprednisolone. The paper describes TCR Vbeta CDR3 sequencing of 135 peripheral blood samples, made up of fewer than 50 ophthalmopathy patients, 70 to 80 hyperthyroidism patients and roughly 17 progressor patients.

A patient counted as having stable Graves' hyperthyroidism if no progression to ophthalmopathy occurred over 18 months of follow-up. Hyperthyroidism patients were newly diagnosed, with disease duration under 2 months, and aged 18 to 65 years. The study excluded patients with uncontrolled infections, other autoimmune diseases, pregnancy or lactation. Clinical symptoms, serum thyroxine and TRAb, thyroid ultrasound, and orbital computed tomography formed the basis for the diagnoses. PBMCs were isolated from roughly 10 ml of fresh peripheral blood by Ficoll-Paque density gradient centrifugation. Total RNA was extracted using Trizol reagent, and RNA quality was assessed on an Agilent 2100 Bioanalyzer. Relative to germline, V is missing 9 bases and J is missing 5 bases, with 14 bases of the junction outside any gene match. CDR1 and CDR2 were assigned from the germline V gene (reference sequence) as LNHDA and SQIVND. Reading from cysteine to phenylalanine, the CDR3 counts 16 amino acids. Left in the record is the CDR3 DNA by itself, 48 bases read in frame from the first base.

Summary of the overall study and its limitations: A 13 V-J signature model separated ophthalmopathy from stable hyperthyroidism, with approximately 86% sensitivity and about 81% specificity in cross-validation and 80%/75% in testing. During validation, the model predicted progression to ophthalmopathy a median of approximately 6.5 months ahead of onset, with 70.59% sensitivity and roughly 75% specificity. Blood samples also contained most of the expanded thyroid clonotypes (frequency above 0.001), which suggests that blood repertoires may reflect thyroid immune responses. No statistical method was used to set the sample size in advance, and investigators knew the group allocation.

The TCR beta CDR3 regions were amplified from RNA transcripts. For the first round of RT-PCR on the TCR CDR3, the HTBI primer set was used together with the Qiagen OneStep RT-PCR kit. Libraries were constructed in a second round of multiplex PCR, after which size selection and purification were carried out. Sequencing of the libraries was done on an Illumina HiSeq2000 using paired-end 100 bp reads. The paper's processing steps were these. Raw data were processed with SOAPnuke, discarding reads with adapters, uncalled bases, mean Phred below 15, or no exact constant-primer or identifier match. COPE v1.2.5 was used to merge the high-quality paired reads, and each unique nucleotide sequence was defined as a clonotype. MiTCR v1.1 was used to align clonotypes to the IMGT TRBV, TRBD and TRBJ reference segments. The analysis was restricted to V-J combinations with a frequency above 0.0001, which together covered 99.2% of the repertoires. A TCS score was defined as the ratio between F50 (clonal expansion) and ExV (chaos), using BLOSUM62-based TCRdist between CDR3 peptides within each V-J. Welch's t-statistics and random forest reduced around 550 V-J features to 10 to 15, which were used in a naive Bayes classifier (R e1071). The raw public reads went through TCRdb reprocessing: fastp at Q25, MiXCR clone calling, in-frame beta chains kept. A single entry per CDR3 protein holds the most common genes and DNA from its merged rows. The V and J calls were determined by TCRdb, not by the authors. This sample is represented by about 400,000 distinct CDR3 sequences; approximately 13% of them were singletons. Of the sample, 9.2% falls within the top ten clones.

This receptor was obtained from a woman between 18 and 30 years old with Graves' hyperthyroidism. Sequencing was done on a sample of blood. The sequence joins TRBV19 to TRBJ1-5, with 9 bases aligning to TRBD1. The DNA sequence is given as TGTGCCAGCCAGGGATGGGCGGGACAGGGATATCAGCCCCAGCATTTT. It translates as CASQGWAGQGYQPQHF.